Each of the 27 T cell receptor beta chains below was sequenced from the same sample in a study of early T cells in non-severe SARS-CoV-2 infection. TCRdb re-derived calls from the 5' RACE reads in MiXCR, one entry per CDR3 protein. Of around 50,000 distinct CDR3 sequences in the sample, 9.5% to 15% were seen once. What was sequenced was whole blood. These receptors were taken from an adult who was a healthcare worker with PCR-confirmed SARS-CoV-2 infection or an uninfected control (not recorded which).

This clonotype has a count of ten or more. V gene TRBV7-9 combines with J gene TRBJ2-2; 10 bases match TRBD2. CDR3 size: 16 residues. V was pared by 4 bases and J by 2 bases, with 4 bases of the junction left unmatched. Looked up from germline, CDR1 is SEHNR and CDR2 is FQNEAQ (reference sequence). The CDR3 region is CASSSTSGTNTGELFF. The CDR3 nucleotides are TGTGCCAGCAGCTCCACTAGCGGGACAAACACCGGGGAGCTGTTTTTT.

There are many counts of this clonotype. V gene TRBV6-6 combines with J gene TRBJ1-5; 8 bases match TRBD1. CDR3 length: 18 residues. CDR1 and CDR2 (germline): MNHNY, SVGAGI (reference sequence). V lost 6 bases to trimming and J lost 0 bases; unmatched junction nucleotides: 13. The CDR3 DNA reads as TGTGCCAGCAGAACAGGACAGGGAGGGCTTTATAGCAATCAGCCCCAGCATTTT. Translating gives CASRTGQGGLYSNQPQHF.

This chain connects TRBV5-1 to TRBJ2-5; no firm D call. Germline lookup yields CDR1 SGHRS and CDR2 YFSETQ. The CDR3 is made up of 14 amino acids. Trimming took 2 bases from V and 2 from J, leaving 10 bases between them. The CDR3 DNA is TGCGCCAGCAGCTTCGAGAGGCAACAAGAGACCCAGTACTTC. It translates to CASSFERQQETQYF.

This clonotype came up once. Being one base from a much bigger clone, this may be a read error. The chain recombines TRBV9 with TRBJ2-5, with D maybe TRBD2 (5 bases). Germline V lookup: CDR1 SGDLS, CDR2 YYNGEE. With 0 bases removed from V and 4 bases from J, the gap between germline ends came to 10 bases. This CDR3 is built from 14 residues. The CDR3 loop is CASSVDGVVETQYF. The CDR3 DNA follows: TGTGCCAGCAGCGTAGACGGGGTCGTAGAGACCCAGTACTTC.

This clonotype showed up many times. This chain joins TRBV3-1 and TRBJ2-5; D unclear. Germline V gene data show CDR1 as LGHDT and CDR2 as YNNKEL (reference sequence). V was trimmed by 0 bases and J by 5 bases, leaving 7 bases between them. The CDR3 sequence is 13 residues long. CDR3 residues: CASSQEWHETQYF. The CDR3 region has the DNA TGTGCCAGCAGCCAAGAATGGCATGAGACCCAGTACTTC.

This clonotype was recorded a few times. This chain uses TRBV10-3 with TRBJ1-2, with 7 positions matching TRBD1. The trim removed 4 bases at V and 4 bases at J, leaving 6 bases unmatched. This CDR3 contains 14 residues. Germline V lookup: CDR1 ENHRY, CDR2 SYGVKD. CDR3 sequence: CAISGQGEPYGYTF. For the CDR3, the DNA is TGTGCCATCAGTGGACAGGGCGAACCCTATGGCTACACCTTC.

CDR3 bases: TGTGCCAGCAGCTCCACGGGTCCAGATACGCAGTATTTT. Its translation: CASSSTGPDTQYF. The chain has TRBV7-2 and TRBJ2-3; D is unclear. Trimming left V 4 bases short and J 4 bases short, with 9 bases between. This CDR3 region has 13 residues. Germline CDR1 SGHTA, CDR2 FQGNSA.

This clonotype has just a few counts. V is TRBV18 and J is TRBJ1-1, with D unclear. Germline loops: CDR1 KGHSH, CDR2 LQKENI. The CDR3 extends over 16 amino acids. Trimming left V 2 bases short and J 2 bases short, with 15 bases between. CDR3 DNA: TGTGCCAGCTCACCAATTCAGGCCGCGGGAAACACTGAAGCTTTCTTT. Residues: CASSPIQAAGNTEAFF.

This clonotype was observed at least ten times. The chain joins TRBV7-2 to TRBJ2-6; D may be TRBD2 (6 bases). Germline V gene sequence: CDR1 SGHTA, CDR2 FQGNSA. Between the trimmed V and J ends, which lost 7 bases and 0 bases, there was a span of 10 bases. The CDR3 has 15 amino acids. The CDR3 reads CASTLGGSGANVLTF. DNA for the CDR3: TGTGCCAGCACCTTGGGGGGCTCTGGGGCCAACGTCCTGACTTTC. The full variable domain, its missing parts supplied by reference TRBV7-2 and TRBJ2-6, is GAGVSQSPSNKVTEKGKDVELRCDPISGHTALYWYRQSLGQGLEFLIYFQGNSAPDKSGLPSDRFSAERTGGSVSTLTIQRTQQEDSAVYLCASTLGGSGANVLTFGAGSRLTVL.

The rearrangement uses TRBV11-2 and TRBJ2-2; D is ambiguous. V was cut by 0 bases and J by 8 bases, with 1 base left in between. This CDR3 spans 11 amino acids. Germline loops: CDR1 SGHAT, CDR2 FQNNGV. The CDR3 protein is CASSLEGELFF. CDR3 nucleotides: TGTGCCAGCAGCTTAGAGGGGGAGCTGTTTTTT.

A few counts support this clonotype. This chain links TRBV7-3 with TRBJ2-1; 14 nucleotides line up with TRBD2. The ends lost 3 bases at V and 4 bases at J; junction bases unmatched: 2. Germline V gene data show CDR1 as SGHTA and CDR2 as FQGTGA. CDR3 size: 16 residues. CDR3 bases: TGTGCCAGCAGCTTCGGGACTAGCGGGGGTTACAATGAGCAGTTCTTC. Its protein is CASSFGTSGGYNEQFF.

This sequence joins TRBV20-1 and TRBJ2-4; perhaps TRBD2 as D (5 bases). V lost 2 bases and J lost 4, with 12 bases in between. The V gene's germline CDR1 is DFQATT and CDR2 SNEGSKA (reference sequence). This CDR3 has 14 residues. Here the CDR3 DNA reads TGCAGTGCTAGAAAGGGAGCCAAAAAAAACATTCAGTACTTC. Encoded protein: CSARKGAKKNIQYF.

The chain recombines TRBV5-5 with TRBJ1-3; D gene ambiguous. This CDR3 is 16 amino acids long. V was pared by 0 bases and J by 0 bases, with 10 bases between. CDR1 SGHKS and CDR2 YYEKEE come from the germline V gene (reference sequence). CDR3: CASSLDLMSSGNTIYF. CDR3 nucleotides: TGTGCCAGCAGCTTGGACCTGATGAGCTCTGGAAACACCATATATTTT.

The table lists this clonotype with a few counts. This chain connects TRBV24-1 to TRBJ2-5; 7 bases are shared with TRBD1. Trimming removed 3 bases from V and 4 bases from J; junction bases left unmatched: 10. This CDR3 has 16 residues. The germline gives CDR1 KGHDR, CDR2 SFDVKD. CDR3 residues: CATSDPTQGSGETQYF. The CDR3 bases are TGTGCCACCAGTGATCCCACACAGGGGTCGGGAGAGACCCAGTACTTC.

V gene TRBV11-3 combines with J gene TRBJ2-1, with 13 positions matching TRBD2. CDR1 and CDR2 (germline): SGHNT, YENEEA. J gave up 10 bases and V 1 base, and 10 bases lay outside the gene matches. This CDR3 spans 17 amino acids. The CDR3 DNA reads as TGTGCCAGCAGCTTAGGAGGTGGACTAGCGGGAGATGGCGAGCAGTTCTTC. Amino acid sequence: CASSLGGGLAGDGEQFF.

The CDR3 here is CSVVRGQDTQYF. CDR3 DNA sequence: TGCAGCGTTGTCCGGGGACAAGATACGCAGTATTTT. The chain joins TRBV29-1 to TRBJ2-3; D is possibly TRBD1 (6 bases). CDR1 is SQVTM and CDR2 is ANQGSEA in the germline V gene. V was clipped by 4 bases and J by 5 bases, with 10 bases between them. The CDR3 loop spans 12 amino acids.

This clonotype was counted many times. The chain joins TRBV6-6 to TRBJ2-7; D is unclear. The CDR3 consists of 14 residues. The V and J ends lost 4 bases and 2 bases respectively, with 12 bases between them. Germline lookup yields CDR1 MNHNY and CDR2 SVGAGI (reference sequence). This CDR3 is CASSFRQWTYEQYF. The CDR3 DNA sequence: TGTGCCAGCAGTTTCCGGCAGTGGACCTACGAGCAGTACTTC.

The genes are TRBV28 and TRBJ1-1, with D hard to call. Trimming pared 7 bases from V and 9 bases from J, leaving 15 bases between. Germline values: CDR1 MDHEN, CDR2 SYDVKM. The CDR3 covers 12 residues. CDR3 DNA sequence: TGTGCCAGCACCCTCGGTGGCGACCAAGCTTTCTTT. It encodes CASTLGGDQAFF.

Regarding this clonotype: This may be a read error: a much more frequent sequence differs by one nucleotide. Because it lacks the conserved phenylalanine or tryptophan at the end, this CDR3 is likely a read error. The chain joins TRBV18 to TRBJ1-6; unclear D gene. The CDR3 has 13 amino acids. Trimming stripped 3 bases from V and 11 bases from J, with 11 bases between. The germline V gene has CDR1 KGHSH and CDR2 LQKENI. This CDR3 is CASSPVEGAPLHY. CDR3 in DNA: TGTGCCAGCTCACCCGTCGAGGGAGCACCCCTCCACTAT.

This clonotype was observed a handful of times. The rearrangement links TRBV12-3 or TRBV12-4 to TRBJ2-1; unclear D gene. The CDR3 spans 14 residues. V lost 3 bases to trimming and J lost 9 bases, with 15 bases between them. The CDR3 loop is CASSLAGSNGEQFF. The CDR3 coding sequence is TGTGCCAGCAGTTTGGCCGGATCTAACGGTGAGCAGTTCTTC.

This clonotype was found once. The gene calls are TRBV6-5 and TRBJ1-1, with a tentative D call TRBD1 (5 bases). V shed 7 bases and J shed 0 bases, with 15 bases lying between them. Germline CDR1 is MNHEY and CDR2 is SVGAGI. The CDR3 contains 15 residues. CDR3 sequence: CASTPVAGLNTEAFF. CDR3 DNA: TGTGCCAGCACCCCGGTTGCGGGGCTGAACACTGAAGCTTTCTTT.

This clonotype came up many times. DNA of the CDR3: TGCGCCAGCAGCTTGGTCCCCCTGGATACGCAGTATTTT. Encoded protein: CASSLVPLDTQYF. The chain combines TRBV5-1 with TRBJ2-3; no firm D call. V gave up 0 bases and J gave up 6 bases, with 8 bases separating them. Germline CDR1 SGHRS, CDR2 YFSETQ. This CDR3 is 13 amino acids long.

The J gene is TRBJ2-7, the V gene TRBV7-2; D perhaps matches TRBD2 (6 bases). The CDR3 sequence is 14 residues long. Germline loops: CDR1 SGHTA, CDR2 FQGNSA. The V and J ends lost 5 bases and 5 bases respectively, with 16 bases between them. CDR3 DNA sequence: TGTGCCAGCAGCCCGCGGTGGAGGGGCCACGAGCAGTACTTC. Its translation: CASSPRWRGHEQYF.

This clonotype was detected only a few times. The chain couples TRBV7-9 to TRBJ2-7; TRBD2 might be the D (5 bases). This CDR3 has 14 amino acids. V lost 2 bases to trimming and J lost 2 bases, with 10 bases between them. Germline V gives CDR1 SEHNR, CDR2 FQNEAQ (reference sequence). Written as DNA, the CDR3 is TGTGCCAGCAGCTTAAGTTCCGGGGCCTACGAGCAGTACTTC. Protein product: CASSLSSGAYEQYF.

The chain links TRBV3-1 to TRBJ2-5; 16 bases line up with TRBD2. The V gene end was trimmed by 0 bases and the J gene end by 5 bases; junction bases not matched to a gene: 12. This CDR3 has 20 amino acids. Germline-derived CDR1 and CDR2 are LGHDT and YNNKEL (reference sequence). In DNA, the CDR3 is TGTGCCAGCAGCCAAGATCTTGGGACTAGCGGGAGGGCCGTCGGGGAGACCCAGTACTTC. Protein product: CASSQDLGTSGRAVGETQYF.

This clonotype was seen at least ten times. CDR3 bases: TGTGCCAGCAGTTCCCCCGCTAGCGGCCGCCTCGAGCAGTACTTC. It codes for CASSSPASGRLEQYF. The chain is built from TRBV28 and TRBJ2-7; 7 nucleotides agree with TRBD2. Germline V lookup: CDR1 MDHEN, CDR2 SYDVKM. The CDR3 has 15 amino acids. The V gene end was trimmed by 4 bases and the J gene end by 6 bases; junction bases not matched to a gene: 12.

This clonotype was seen at least ten times. The chain joins TRBV7-9 to TRBJ2-1; D call uncertain. In germline, CDR1 is SEHNR, CDR2 FQNEAQ (reference sequence). The length of the CDR3 is 13 residues. V lost 2 bases to trimming and J lost 7 bases, with 9 bases between them. CDR3 nucleotides: TGTGCCAGCAGCTTATATGGCTGGAATGAGCAGTTCTTC. This codes for CASSLYGWNEQFF. Together with reference TRBV7-9 and TRBJ2-1, the CDR3 gives the full variable domain: DTGVSQNPRHKITKRGQNVTFRCDPISEHNRLYWYRQTLGQGPEFLTYFQNEAQLEKSRLLSDRFSAERPKGSFSTLEIQRTEQGDSAMYLCASSLYGWNEQFFGPGTRLTVL.